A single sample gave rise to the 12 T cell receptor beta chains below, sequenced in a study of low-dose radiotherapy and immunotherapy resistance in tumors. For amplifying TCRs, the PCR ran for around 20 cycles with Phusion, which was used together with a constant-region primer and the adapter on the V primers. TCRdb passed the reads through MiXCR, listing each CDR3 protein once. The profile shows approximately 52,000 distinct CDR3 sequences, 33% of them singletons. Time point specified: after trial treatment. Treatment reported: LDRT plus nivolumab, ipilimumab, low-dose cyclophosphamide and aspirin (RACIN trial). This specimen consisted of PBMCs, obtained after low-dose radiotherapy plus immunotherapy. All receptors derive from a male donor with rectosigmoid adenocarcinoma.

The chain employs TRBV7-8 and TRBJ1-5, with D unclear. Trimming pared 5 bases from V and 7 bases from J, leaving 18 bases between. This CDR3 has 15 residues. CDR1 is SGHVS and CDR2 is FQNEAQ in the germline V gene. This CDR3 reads CASSPSPDSGQPQHF. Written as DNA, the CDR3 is TGTGCCAGCAGCCCCTCACCTGATTCGGGGCAGCCCCAGCATTTT.

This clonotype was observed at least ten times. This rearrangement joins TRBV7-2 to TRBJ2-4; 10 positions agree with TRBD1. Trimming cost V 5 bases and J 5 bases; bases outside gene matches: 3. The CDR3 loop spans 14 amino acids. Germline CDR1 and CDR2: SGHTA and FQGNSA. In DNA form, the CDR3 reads TGTGCCAGCAGCGCCGGGACAGGGGAAAACATTCAGTACTTC. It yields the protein CASSAGTGENIQYF.

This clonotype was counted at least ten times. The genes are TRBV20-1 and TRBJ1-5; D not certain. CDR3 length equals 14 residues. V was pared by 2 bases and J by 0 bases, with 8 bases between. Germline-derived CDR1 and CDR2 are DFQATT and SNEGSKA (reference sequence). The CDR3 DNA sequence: TGCAGTGCTAGACGGCATAATAGCAATCAGCCCCAGCATTTT. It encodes CSARRHNSNQPQHF.

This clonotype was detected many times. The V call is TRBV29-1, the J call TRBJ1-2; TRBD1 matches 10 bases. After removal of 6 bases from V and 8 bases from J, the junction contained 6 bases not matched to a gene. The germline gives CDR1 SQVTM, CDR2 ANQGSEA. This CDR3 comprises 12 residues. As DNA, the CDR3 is TGCAGCGTGGCGACAGGGGGCTGGGGCTACACCTTC. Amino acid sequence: CSVATGGWGYTF.

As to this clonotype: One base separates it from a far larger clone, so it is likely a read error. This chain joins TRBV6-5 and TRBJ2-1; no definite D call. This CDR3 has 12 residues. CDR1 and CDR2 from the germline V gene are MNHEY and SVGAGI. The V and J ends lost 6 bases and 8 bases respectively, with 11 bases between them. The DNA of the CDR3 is TGTGCCAGCAGCCGACAATGCTATGAGCAGTTCTTC. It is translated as CASSRQCYEQFF.

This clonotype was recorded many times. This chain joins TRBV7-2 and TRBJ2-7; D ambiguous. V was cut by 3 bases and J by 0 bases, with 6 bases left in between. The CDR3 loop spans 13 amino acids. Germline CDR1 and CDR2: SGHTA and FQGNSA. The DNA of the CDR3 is TGTGCCAGCAGCTTCTCGGGCTCCTACGAGCAGTACTTC. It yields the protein CASSFSGSYEQYF. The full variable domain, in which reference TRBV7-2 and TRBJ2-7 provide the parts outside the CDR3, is GAGVSQSPSNKVTEKGKDVELRCDPISGHTALYWYRQSLGQGLEFLIYFQGNSAPDKSGLPSDRFSAERTGGSVSTLTIQRTQQEDSAVYLCASSFSGSYEQYFGPGTRLTVT.

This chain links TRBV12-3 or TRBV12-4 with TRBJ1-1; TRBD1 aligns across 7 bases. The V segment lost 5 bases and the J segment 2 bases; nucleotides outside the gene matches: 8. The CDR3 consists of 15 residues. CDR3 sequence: CASSVLRDSNTEAFF. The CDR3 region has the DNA TGTGCCAGCAGTGTACTCCGGGACAGTAACACTGAAGCTTTCTTT.

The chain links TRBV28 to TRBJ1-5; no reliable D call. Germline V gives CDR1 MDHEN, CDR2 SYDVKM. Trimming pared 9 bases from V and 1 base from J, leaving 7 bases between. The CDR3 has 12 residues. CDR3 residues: CASRDSNQPQHF. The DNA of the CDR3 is TGTGCCAGTAGAGACAGCAATCAGCCCCAGCATTTT.

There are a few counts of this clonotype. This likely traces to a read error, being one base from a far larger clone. The CDR3 DNA is TGTGCCAGCAGACTTACAGGGGGCGCCTCCTACAATGAGCAGTACTTC. Its translation is CASRLTGGASYNEQYF. The J gene is TRBJ2-5, the V gene TRBV12-3 or TRBV12-4; 9 bases map to TRBD1. After removal of 6 bases from V and 11 bases from J, the junction contained 19 bases not matched to a gene. This CDR3 contains 16 residues.

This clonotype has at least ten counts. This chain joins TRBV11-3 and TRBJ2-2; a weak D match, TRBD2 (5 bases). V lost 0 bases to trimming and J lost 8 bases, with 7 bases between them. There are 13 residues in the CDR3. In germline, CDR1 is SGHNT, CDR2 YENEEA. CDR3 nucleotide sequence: TGTGCCAGCAGCTTAGATCCGGGGGGGGAGCTGTTTTTT. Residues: CASSLDPGGELFF.

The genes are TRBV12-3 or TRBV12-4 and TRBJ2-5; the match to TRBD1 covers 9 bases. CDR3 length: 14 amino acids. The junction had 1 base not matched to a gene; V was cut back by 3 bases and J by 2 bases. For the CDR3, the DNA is TGTGCCAGCAGTTTGGGACAGGGACAAGAGACCCAGTACTTC. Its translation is CASSLGQGQETQYF.

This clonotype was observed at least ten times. CDR3 region: CASRSVGGQGPNTGELFF. CDR3 nucleotide sequence: TGTGCCAGCAGATCCGTTGGAGGGCAGGGGCCGAACACCGGGGAGCTGTTTTTT. The gene calls are TRBV6-2 or TRBV6-3 and TRBJ2-2; perhaps D is TRBD1 or TRBD2 (6 bases each). The CDR3 loop spans 18 amino acids. V was clipped by 6 bases and J by 0 bases, with 20 bases between them. The germline CDR1 and CDR2 sequences are MNHEY and SVGEGT.